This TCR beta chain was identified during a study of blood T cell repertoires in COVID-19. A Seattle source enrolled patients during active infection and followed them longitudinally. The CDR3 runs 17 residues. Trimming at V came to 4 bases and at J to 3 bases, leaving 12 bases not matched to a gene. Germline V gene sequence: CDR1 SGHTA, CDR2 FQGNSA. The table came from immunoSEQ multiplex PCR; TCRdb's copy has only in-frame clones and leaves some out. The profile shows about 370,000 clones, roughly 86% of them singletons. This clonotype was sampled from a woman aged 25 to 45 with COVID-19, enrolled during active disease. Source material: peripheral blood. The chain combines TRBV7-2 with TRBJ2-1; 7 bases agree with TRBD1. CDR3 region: CASSSFSGTAFYNEQFF. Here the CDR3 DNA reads TGTGCCAGCAGCTCTTTCTCCGGGACAGCCTTCTACAATGAGCAGTTCTTC.